Given below is one TCR beta chain in context. The assay was immunoSEQ multiplex PCR, and TCRdb's table has in-frame clones only and misses some. In the table there are about 170,000 clones, roughly 83% of which are singletons. The sample comes from a study of blood T cell repertoires in COVID-19. Donors were grouped by their self-reported clinical history. Two negative PCRs, clearance, or symptom resolution were required of recovered Cohort 3 donors. Germline lookup yields CDR1 MGHRA and CDR2 YSYEKL. The ends were cut back, 0 bases at V and 8 bases at J, with 10 bases in the middle. There are 13 residues in the CDR3.

Source material: PBMCs or T cells enriched from blood (not recorded which). The clonotype was recovered from a woman between 45 and 65 years old who had recovered from COVID-19. The V call is TRBV4-1, the J call TRBJ1-2; D remains unclear. The CDR3 DNA reads as TGCGCCAGCAGCCAAGATCGGGGTAACGGCTACACCTTC. Translation gives CASSQDRGNGYTF.